This TCR beta chain was documented in a study of radiotherapy plus CTLA-4 blockade in lung cancer. Study context: Objective response rate was over 15%; disease control rate, about 31%.

This CDR3 region has 16 residues. V was clipped by 4 bases and J by 2 bases, with 16 bases between them. On this clone itself: Its specificity is not known.

Study-wide results and caveats: Among blood TCR repertoires after radiotherapy plus ipilimumab, tumor-derived clones expanded. Interferon-beta and early blood T cell clone dynamics reportedly predicted response best.

Method: immunoSEQ multiplex PCR; TCRdb's copy keeps in-frame clones and lacks some. The table lists about 49,000 clones, approximately 79% of them singletons. The rearrangement joins TRBV6-7 to TRBJ2-3; D remains ambiguous. TRBV6-7 is an ORF, and what it does is uncertain. This material consisted of peripheral blood, taken from a patient treated with radiotherapy plus ipilimumab. This receptor was taken from a human donor with non-small cell lung cancer who had stable disease on radiotherapy plus ipilimumab. The CDR3 region is CASSSNHNLPTDTQYF. The CDR3 DNA sequence: TGTGCCAGCAGTTCCAACCACAACCTTCCCACAGATACGCAGTATTTT.